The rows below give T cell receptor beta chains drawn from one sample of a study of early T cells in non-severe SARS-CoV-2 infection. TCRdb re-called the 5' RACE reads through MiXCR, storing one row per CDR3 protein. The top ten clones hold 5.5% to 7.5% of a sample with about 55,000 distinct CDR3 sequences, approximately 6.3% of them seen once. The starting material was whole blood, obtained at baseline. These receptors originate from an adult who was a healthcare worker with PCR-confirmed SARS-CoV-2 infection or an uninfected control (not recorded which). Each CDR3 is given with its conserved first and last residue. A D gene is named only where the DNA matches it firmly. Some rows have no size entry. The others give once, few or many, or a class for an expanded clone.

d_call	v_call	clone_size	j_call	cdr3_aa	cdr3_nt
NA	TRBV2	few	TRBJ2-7	CASSDLDLAYEQYF	TGTGCCAGCAGTGATCTGGACTTGGCCTACGAGCAGTACTTC
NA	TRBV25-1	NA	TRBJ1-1	CASSEYGTGFTADEAFF	TGTGCCAGCAGTGAATATGGTACGGGGTTCACGGCCGATGAAGCTTTCTTT
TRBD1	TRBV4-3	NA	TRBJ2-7	CASSQELTGSRSYEQYF	TGCGCCAGCAGCCAAGAGTTGACAGGGTCAAGGTCCTACGAGCAGTACTTC
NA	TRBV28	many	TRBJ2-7	CASSLWVRAYEQYF	TGTGCCAGCAGTTTATGGGTCCGAGCCTACGAGCAGTACTTC
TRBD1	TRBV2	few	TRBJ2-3	CASSPGQGLSDTQYF	TGTGCCAGCAGTCCGGGACAGGGGCTCTCCGATACGCAGTATTTT
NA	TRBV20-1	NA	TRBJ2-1	CSATRPGGLSYNEQFF	TGCAGTGCTACACGCCCAGGGGGGCTCTCCTACAATGAGCAGTTCTTC
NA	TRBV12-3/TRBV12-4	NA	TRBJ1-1	CASSSGTMSAGEAFF	TGTGCCAGCAGTTCCGGGACAATGTCAGCTGGTGAAGCTTTCTTT
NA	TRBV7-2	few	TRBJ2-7	CASSSRTRAYEQYF	TGTGCCAGCAGCTCCCGGACCCGAGCCTACGAGCAGTACTTC
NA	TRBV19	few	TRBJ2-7	CASSTTGTVSYEQYF	TGTGCCAGTAGTACGACAGGAACAGTCTCCTACGAGCAGTACTTC
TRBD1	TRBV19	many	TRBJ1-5	CASNNRQGINQPQHF	TGTGCCAGTAATAACCGACAGGGGATCAATCAGCCCCAGCATTTT
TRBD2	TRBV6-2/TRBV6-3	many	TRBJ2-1	CASSYLAGGFYNEQFF	TGTGCCAGCAGTTACTTAGCGGGGGGGTTCTACAATGAGCAGTTCTTC
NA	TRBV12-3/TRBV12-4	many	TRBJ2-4	CASTSFGQGKNIQYF	TGTGCCAGCACTTCCTTTGGGCAAGGCAAAAACATTCAGTACTTC
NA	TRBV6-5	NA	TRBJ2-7	CASSYHRNSYEQYF	TGTGCCAGCAGTTACCACAGGAACTCCTACGAGCAGTACTTC
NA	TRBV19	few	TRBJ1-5	CASSISAGQRNQPQHF	TGTGCCAGTAGTATCTCGGCAGGGCAGCGGAATCAGCCCCAGCATTTT
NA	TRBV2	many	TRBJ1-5	CASSEPVQPQHF	TGTGCCAGCAGTGAGCCGGTTCAGCCCCAGCATTTT
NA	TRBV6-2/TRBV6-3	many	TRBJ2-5	CASSSPPLAFQETQYF	TGTGCCAGCAGTTCCCCTCCATTAGCGTTCCAAGAGACCCAGTACTTC
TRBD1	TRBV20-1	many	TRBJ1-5	CSAYKAGQGVHSNQPQHF	TGCAGTGCTTATAAAGCGGGACAGGGGGTCCACAGCAATCAGCCCCAGCATTTT
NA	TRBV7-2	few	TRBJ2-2	CASSLVGQAYTGELFF	TGTGCCAGCAGCTTAGTAGGGCAGGCCTACACCGGGGAGCTGTTTTTT
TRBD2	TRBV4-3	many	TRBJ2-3	CASSQEGLAGGLRTDTQYF	TGCGCCAGCAGCCAAGAAGGACTAGCGGGGGGGCTACGCACAGATACGCAGTATTTT
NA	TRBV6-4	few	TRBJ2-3	CASSDSVVGGPDTQYF	TGTGCCAGCAGTGACTCGGTAGTGGGGGGGCCAGATACGCAGTATTTT
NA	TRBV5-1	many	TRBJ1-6	CASTIDTGHNSPLHF	TGCGCCAGCACAATCGACACAGGCCATAATTCACCCCTCCACTTT
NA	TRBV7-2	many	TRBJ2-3	CASSPRFGTDTQYF	TGTGCCAGCAGCCCTCGTTTTGGAACAGATACGCAGTATTTT
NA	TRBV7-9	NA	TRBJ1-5	CASSLGGHQHF	TGTGCCAGCAGCTTAGGGGGACACCAGCATTTT
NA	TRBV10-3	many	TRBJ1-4	CAISTSQGYNEKLFF	TGTGCCATCAGTACCTCACAGGGATACAATGAAAAACTGTTTTTT
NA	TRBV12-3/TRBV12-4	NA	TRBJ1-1	CASSFLSRDWFEAFF	TGTGCCAGCAGTTTTTTGTCCCGGGATTGGTTTGAAGCTTTCTTT
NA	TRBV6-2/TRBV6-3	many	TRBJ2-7	CASSYRTEQYF	TGTGCCAGCAGTTACAGGACCGAGCAGTACTTC
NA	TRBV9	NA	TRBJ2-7	CASSVGTGEQYF	TGTGCCAGCAGCGTAGGGACGGGGGAGCAGTACTTC
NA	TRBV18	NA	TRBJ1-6	CATSSSRDNSPLHF	TGTGCCACCTCGTCATCCAGGGATAATTCACCCCTCCACTTT
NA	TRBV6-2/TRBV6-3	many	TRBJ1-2	CASKGIGISRLNYGYTF	TGTGCCAGCAAGGGGATCGGGATCTCCAGACTAAACTATGGCTACACCTTC
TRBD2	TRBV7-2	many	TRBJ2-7	CASSVGTSGGPQYF	TGTGCCAGCAGCGTCGGGACTAGCGGGGGGCCCCAGTACTTC
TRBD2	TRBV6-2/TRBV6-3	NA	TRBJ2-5	CASSYGGEGETQYF	TGTGCCAGCAGTTACGGCGGGGAGGGGGAGACCCAGTACTTC
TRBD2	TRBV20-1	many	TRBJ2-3	CSATLPLAGSTDTQYF	TGCAGTGCTACACTCCCGCTAGCGGGCTCCACAGATACGCAGTATTTT
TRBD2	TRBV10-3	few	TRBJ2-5	CAISPRGGEETQYF	TGTGCCATCAGCCCGCGGGGGGGCGAGGAGACCCAGTACTTC
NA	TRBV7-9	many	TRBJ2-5	CASSLGTAQETQYF	TGTGCCAGCAGCTTAGGAACAGCCCAAGAGACCCAGTACTTC
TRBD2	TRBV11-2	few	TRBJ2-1	CASSFLSGGTYNEQFF	TGTGCCAGCAGCTTCCTTAGCGGGGGAACCTACAATGAGCAGTTCTTC
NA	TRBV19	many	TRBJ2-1	CASSRGRGRNEQFF	TGTGCCAGTAGTAGGGGTCGGGGCCGGAATGAGCAGTTCTTC
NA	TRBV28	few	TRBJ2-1	CASSPRPGEQFF	TGTGCCAGCAGTCCCCGGCCGGGTGAGCAGTTCTTC
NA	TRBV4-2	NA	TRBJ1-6	CASSQDAGNSPLHF	TGTGCCAGCAGCCAAGATGCCGGCAATTCACCCCTCCACTTT
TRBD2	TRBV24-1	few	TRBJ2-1	CATSDPTSGGASFYNEQFF	TGTGCCACCAGTGATCCCACTAGCGGGGGGGCCTCCTTCTACAATGAGCAGTTCTTC
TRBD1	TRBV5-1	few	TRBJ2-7	CASSLGNAGQGMYEQYF	TGCGCCAGCAGCTTGGGGAATGCGGGACAGGGGATGTACGAGCAGTACTTC
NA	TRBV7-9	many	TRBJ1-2	CASSFVEGGYTF	TGTGCCAGCAGCTTCGTTGAGGGTGGCTACACCTTC
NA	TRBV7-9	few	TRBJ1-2	CASSLAGDRRYGYTF	TGTGCCAGCAGCTTAGCGGGAGACAGAAGATATGGCTACACCTTC
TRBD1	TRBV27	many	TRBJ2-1	CATHPTGLGSYNEQFF	TGTGCCACCCACCCGACAGGGCTCGGGTCCTACAATGAGCAGTTCTTC
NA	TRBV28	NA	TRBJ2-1	CASSLLRGSRFF	TGTGCCAGCAGTTTATTACGCGGGTCCCGGTTCTTC
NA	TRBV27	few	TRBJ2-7	CASRDAFSYEQYF	TGTGCCAGCAGAGACGCATTCTCCTACGAGCAGTACTTC
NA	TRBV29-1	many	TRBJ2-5	CSVEGGAETQYF	TGCAGCGTTGAGGGGGGCGCGGAGACCCAGTACTTC
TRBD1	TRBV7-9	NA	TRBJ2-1	CASSLTGGDNNEQFF	TGTGCCAGCAGCTTGACAGGGGGCGACAACAATGAGCAGTTCTTC
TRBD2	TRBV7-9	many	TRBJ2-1	CASRELAGATSSYNEQFF	TGTGCCAGCCGAGAACTAGCGGGCGCAACTAGCTCCTACAATGAGCAGTTCTTC
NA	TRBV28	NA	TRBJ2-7	CASTGYPGEQYF	TGTGCCAGCACAGGGTATCCGGGCGAGCAGTACTTC
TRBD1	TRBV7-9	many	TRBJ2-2	CASSLQGAPNTGELFF	TGTGCCAGCAGCTTACAGGGGGCGCCGAACACCGGGGAGCTGTTTTTT
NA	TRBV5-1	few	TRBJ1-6	CASSLAGLSPLHF	TGCGCCAGCAGCTTGGCCGGGTTATCACCCCTCCACTTT
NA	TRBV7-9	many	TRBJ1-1	CASSRSGGAPEAFF	TGTGCCAGCAGCCGGAGCGGGGGGGCGCCTGAAGCTTTCTTT
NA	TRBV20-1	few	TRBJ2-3	CSAWVRTDTQYF	TGCAGTGCTTGGGTTAGGACAGATACGCAGTATTTT
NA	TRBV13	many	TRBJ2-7	CASSLVLNLGEQYF	TGTGCCAGCAGCTTAGTACTAAATTTGGGAGAGCAGTACTTC
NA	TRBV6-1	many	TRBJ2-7	CASSEGSRRVYEQYF	TGTGCCAGCAGTGAAGGAAGCCGAAGAGTCTACGAGCAGTACTTC